The 6 T cell receptor beta chains below all came from one sample that was sequenced in a study of T cells expressing NK-cell markers. After re-calling the 5' RACE reads, TCRdb lists one entry per CDR3 protein, DNA absent. This table holds 300,000 to 450,000 distinct CDR3 sequences. The sample comprised blood T cells: a sorted CD56 or NKG2C T cell subset, CD4+ or CD8+ T cells, or bulk PBMC T cells (not recorded which). The source of these receptors is a man aged 18-70 years in good health.

The chain uses TRBV7-9 and TRBJ1-1; there is no DNA to check the TCRdb D call of TRBD1. The V gene's germline CDR1 is SEHNR and CDR2 FQNEAQ (reference sequence). This CDR3 spans 17 amino acids. CDR3 in amino acids: CASSPPGQPLMNTEAFF.

The chain combines TRBV5-4 with TRBJ2-2; the D call from TCRdb, TRBD1, cannot be confirmed without DNA. The CDR3 is 15 residues long. CDR1 is SGHNT and CDR2 is YYREEE in the germline V gene (reference sequence). The CDR3 loop reads CASSLDTGVTGELFF.

V usage is TRBV29-1 and J usage is TRBJ2-3; TCRdb proposes TRBD1, but this gene call is untestable without DNA. The CDR3 loop spans 13 amino acids. The germline V gene encodes CDR1 SQVTM and CDR2 ANQGSEA. The CDR3 protein is CSQSWGSTDTQYF.

This chain joins TRBV7-2 and TRBJ2-3; TCRdb calls TRBD1, which cannot be checked without DNA. The CDR3 covers 16 residues. Germline V gene sequence: CDR1 SGHTA, CDR2 FQGNSA. The CDR3 sequence: CASGKDRVFSTDTQYF.

The chain employs TRBV14 and TRBJ1-5; no DNA is available, so the TRBD1 call from TCRdb remains unchecked. Germline V CDR1 and CDR2: SGHDN, FVKESK. This CDR3 region has 14 residues. This CDR3 reads CASSQAGRNQPQHF.

The rearrangement uses TRBV29-1 and TRBJ2-7; there is no DNA to check the TCRdb D call of TRBD1. CDR3 length: 14 residues. Germline lookup yields CDR1 SQVTM and CDR2 ANQGSEA. CDR3 region: CSVVKGGAGYEQYF.